This TCR beta chain was documented in a study of regulatory T cells in long-lasting Graves disease. Overall study context: The definition of persistent Graves' disease was over 5 years of antithyroid drugs with positive TSH receptor antibodies.

Building the TCR beta libraries relied on iRepertoire HTBI primers, and CDR3 regions underwent Arm-PCR. Authors' analysis steps: Overall, samples carried some 67 TRBV and 13 to 15 TRBJ segments. TCRdb reprocessed the multiplex PCR reads via MiXCR and lists one record per CDR3 protein. In this record, the V and J calls reflect TCRdb's handling and not the investigators' own analysis. The sample has fewer than 400,000 distinct CDR3 sequences; about a fifth are singletons. Described time point: persistent/refractory GD, antithyroid drugs over 5 years with positive TRAb. Generation of the TCR library employed RNA extracted from PBMCs. V was pared by 1 base and J by 8 bases, with 20 bases between. Germline V gene data show CDR1 as LGHDT and CDR2 as YNNKEL (reference sequence). This CDR3 has 16 residues.

The sequence was collected from a female donor with Graves disease. Sequenced material: peripheral blood mononuclear cells (PBMCs), taken when the disease was refractory, from a patient treated with antithyroid drugs. V gene TRBV3-1 combines with J gene TRBJ1-2, with D unresolved. Here the CDR3 reads CASSQGYEGREYGYTF. The CDR3 coding sequence is TGTGCCAGCAGCCAAGGGTACGAAGGGCGTGAGTACGGCTACACCTTC. Using reference TRBV3-1 and TRBJ1-2 for the parts outside the CDR3, the full variable domain is DTAVSQTPKYLVTQMGNDKSIKCEQNLGHDTMYWYKQDSKKFLKIMFSYNNKELIINETVPNRFSPKSPDKAHLNLHINSLELGDSAVYFCASSQGYEGREYGYTFGSGTRLTVV.